The entry below describes one TCR beta chain. Germline CDR1 SGHTA, CDR2 FQGNSA. Between the trimmed V and J ends, which lost 1 base and 6 bases, there was a span of 9 bases. CDR3 length equals 13 residues. Under the authors' procedure: Estimates of nucleated cell counts were drawn from the amplification of reference gene primers. Sequencing used immunoSEQ multiplex PCR; TCRdb keeps in-frame clones, though not all of them. That table gives V, J and clone size, and the DNA gave D and trimming. This table has about 160,000 clones, 65% to 85% appearing once. This sample was included in a study of blood T cell repertoires in COVID-19. At the level of the study: In each case, the material was cDNA or gDNA derived from T cells, B-cell-depleted T cells, or PBMCs.

The source is a man aged 55-75 years with active or convalescent COVID-19. The sample comprised peripheral blood. The V call is TRBV7-2, the J call TRBJ1-2; D unclear. The CDR3 here is CASSLVAVNGYTF. DNA for the CDR3: TGTGCCAGCAGCTTAGTGGCAGTCAATGGCTACACCTTC.